A single sample gave rise to the 22 T cell receptor beta chains below, sequenced in a study of blood T cell repertoires in COVID-19. The repertoire was sequenced with immunoSEQ multiplex PCR; TCRdb's copy has only in-frame clones and lacks some. This sample yields about 180,000 clones, of which roughly 83% are seen a single time; more than 7.5% belongs to the top ten. Sequencing used PBMCs or T cells enriched from blood (not recorded which). Receptors were obtained from a woman in her 30s who had recovered from COVID-19.

The chain links TRBV4-1 to TRBJ2-2; the D gene is possibly TRBD1 (6 bases). The germline V gene has CDR1 MGHRA and CDR2 YSYEKL. The V end lost 4 bases, the J end lost 4 bases, and 13 bases lay between the germline ends. CDR3 length equals 15 residues. The CDR3 region is CASSRTGTITGELFF. DNA of the CDR3: TGCGCCAGCAGCCGCACCGGGACAATCACCGGGGAGCTGTTTTTT.

The chain uses TRBV19 and TRBJ2-2, with 8 bases matching TRBD1. CDR1 is LNHDA and CDR2 is SQIVND in the germline V gene (reference sequence). CDR3 length: 16 amino acids. After removal of 7 bases from V and 4 bases from J, the junction contained 11 bases not matched to a gene. Here the CDR3 reads CASTKRQGSITGELFF. The CDR3 bases are TGTGCCAGTACCAAAAGACAGGGGAGTATCACCGGGGAGCTGTTTTTT.

The chain is built from TRBV5-4 and TRBJ2-1, with 10 bases fitting TRBD2. V dropped 3 bases and J dropped 9; count of bases not matched to a gene: 12. This CDR3 contains 16 residues. Germline CDR1 reads SGHNT; CDR2 reads YYREEE (reference sequence). The CDR3 loop is CASSSPTSGDLAEQFF. As DNA, the CDR3 is TGTGCCAGCAGCTCCCCAACTAGCGGGGACTTGGCTGAGCAGTTCTTC.

This clone was detected only once. The J gene is TRBJ1-2, the V gene TRBV7-9; D might be TRBD1 (5 bases). Germline CDR1 SEHNR, CDR2 FQNEAQ (reference sequence). This CDR3 contains 13 residues. With 5 bases removed from V and 4 bases from J, the gap between germline ends came to 11 bases. CDR3: CASSLGGFYGYTF. CDR3 bases: TGTGCCAGCAGCCTTGGGGGGTTCTATGGCTACACCTTC.

CDR3 in amino acids: CASSLQLAGEEAKNIQYF. DNA for the CDR3: TGTGCCAGCAGCCTACAGCTAGCGGGTGAGGAGGCCAAAAACATTCAGTACTTC. This chain connects TRBV3-1 (or the pseudogene TRBV3-2) to TRBJ2-4; 8 nucleotides align to TRBD2. After removal of 4 bases from V and 1 base from J, the junction contained 12 bases not matched to a gene. The length of the CDR3 is 18 residues. Per germline, CDR1 LGHDT and CDR2 YNNKEL (reference sequence).

J is TRBJ1-2 and V is TRBV27; the match to TRBD1 covers 8 bases. Germline-derived CDR1 and CDR2 are MNHEY and SMNVEV (reference sequence). This CDR3 has 15 amino acids. V shed 5 bases, J shed 6 bases, and the junction held 11 bases outside the gene matches. CDR3 sequence (DNA): TGTGCCAGCAGTCTTCACCGGACAGGGAAGGATGGCTACACCTTC. This gives the protein CASSLHRTGKDGYTF.

The rearrangement links TRBV27 to TRBJ1-2, with TRBD1 matching 7 bases. The CDR3 is 13 amino acids. Trimming took 0 bases from V and 7 from J; bases not matched to a gene: 2. Germline V gene data show CDR1 as MNHEY and CDR2 as SMNVEV (reference sequence). For the CDR3, the DNA is TGTGCCAGCAGTTTATCTGGACAGGCTGGCTACACCTTC. The encoded protein is CASSLSGQAGYTF.

The rearrangement joins TRBV3-1 (or the pseudogene TRBV3-2) to TRBJ2-1; D gene unclear. Trimming took 7 bases from V and 10 from J, leaving 11 bases between them. The length of the CDR3 is 11 residues. Germline-derived CDR1 and CDR2 are LGHDT and YNNKEL (reference sequence). DNA of the CDR3: TGTGCCAGCAAACATGCTCACGAGCAGTTCTTC. Protein sequence: CASKHAHEQFF.

V gene TRBV7-2 combines with J gene TRBJ1-6, with a weak D call TRBD1 (6 bases). Germline V gene sequence: CDR1 SGHTA, CDR2 FQGNSA. This CDR3 region has 16 residues. V was trimmed by 3 bases and J by 9 bases, leaving 18 bases between them. CDR3 loop: CASSFQPGGGTSPLHF. The CDR3 region has the DNA TGTGCCAGCAGCTTTCAACCGGGAGGGGGGACTTCACCCCTCCACTTT. Full variable domain (outside the CDR3, taken from reference TRBV7-2 and TRBJ1-6): GAGVSQSPSNKVTEKGKDVELRCDPISGHTALYWYRQSLGQGLEFLIYFQGNSAPDKSGLPSDRFSAERTGGSVSTLTIQRTQQEDSAVYLCASSFQPGGGTSPLHFGNGTRLTVT.

The chain is built from TRBV2 and TRBJ1-1; possibly TRBD1 for D (6 bases). Between the trimmed V and J ends, which lost 0 bases and 1 base, there was a span of 9 bases. Germline values: CDR1 SNHLY, CDR2 FYNNEI. The length of the CDR3 is 15 residues. The CDR3 region is CASSEARGGNTEAFF. In nucleotides, the CDR3 is TGTGCCAGCAGTGAAGCGAGGGGGGGGAACACTGAAGCTTTCTTT.

V usage is TRBV18 and J usage is TRBJ1-2, with no clear D. Trimming took off 3 bases at V and 0 bases at J, with 14 bases between the two ends. The CDR3 is made up of 16 amino acids. The germline V gene encodes CDR1 KGHSH and CDR2 LQKENI. This CDR3 reads CASSPFQQPTNYGYTF. As DNA, the CDR3 is TGTGCCAGCTCACCTTTTCAACAGCCAACTAACTATGGCTACACCTTC.

This chain joins TRBV28 and TRBJ2-2, with TRBD2 as a possible D gene (6 bases). This CDR3 spans 15 amino acids. CDR1 is MDHEN, CDR2 SYDVKM, per germline. The V gene lost 3 bases and the J gene lost 3 bases, with 11 bases spanning the gap. CDR3 sequence reads: CASSLGERDTGELFF. For the CDR3, the DNA is TGTGCCAGCAGTTTGGGGGAGCGGGACACCGGGGAGCTGTTTTTT. The complete variable domain, with remaining parts taken from reference TRBV28 and TRBJ2-2, reads DVKVTQSSRYLVKRTGEKVFLECVQDMDHENMFWYRQDPGLGLRLIYFSYDVKMKEKGDIPEGYSVSREKKERFSLILESASTNQTSMYLCASSLGERDTGELFFGEGSRLTVL.

The V gene is TRBV4-2, the J gene TRBJ2-1; perhaps TRBD2 as D (5 bases). The CDR3 contains 13 residues. V was trimmed by 3 bases and J by 9 bases, leaving 12 bases between them. Looked up from germline, CDR1 is LGHNA and CDR2 is YNFKEQ. The DNA of the CDR3 is TGTGCCAGCAGCCAGAGGACTGTTACTGAGCAGTTCTTC. As protein: CASSQRTVTEQFF.

The V and J genes are TRBV25-1 and TRBJ2-3; D unclear. V lost 5 bases and J 2 bases, leaving 11 bases between the germline ends. The CDR3 consists of 14 residues. CDR1 and CDR2 from the germline V gene are MGHDK and SYGVNS. The CDR3 here is CASSHGSLTDTQYF. CDR3 nucleotide sequence: TGTGCCAGCAGTCACGGGTCTCTCACAGATACGCAGTATTTT.

The chain uses TRBV2 and TRBJ2-1; 11 bases fit TRBD2. Unmatched junction bases numbered 7, after V lost 6 bases and J lost 9 bases. CDR1 SNHLY and CDR2 FYNNEI come from the germline V gene. This CDR3 has 14 residues. The CDR3 nucleotides are TGTGCCAGCAGAGTCCTAGCGGGAGGAGGTGAGCAGTTCTTC. Its protein product is CASRVLAGGGEQFF. Full variable domain (missing parts from reference TRBV2 and TRBJ2-1): EPEVTQTPSHQVTQMGQEVILRCVPISNHLYFYWYRQILGQKVEFLVSFYNNEISEKSEIFDDQFSVERPDGSNFTLKIRSTKLEDSAMYFCASRVLAGGGEQFFGPGTRLTVL.

This clone was detected only once. The rearrangement joins TRBV13 to TRBJ2-3, with 10 positions matching TRBD2. In germline, CDR1 is PRHDT, CDR2 FYEKMQ (reference sequence). With V trimmed by 5 bases and J by 3 bases, 8 bases remained unmatched. The CDR3 extends over 16 amino acids. CDR3 coding DNA: TGTGCCAGCAGCGCTACCCCGGGACTAGCGACAGATACGCAGTATTTT. Its protein product is CASSATPGLATDTQYF.

Regarding this clone: One junction end disagrees with the germline gene, perhaps due to a read error. The chain is built from TRBV5-8 and TRBJ1-1; the D gene is possibly TRBD1 (5 bases). Germline CDR1 reads SGHTS; CDR2 reads YDEGEE. This CDR3 contains 12 residues. In DNA form, the CDR3 reads TGTGCCAGCAGCCCCGGACACACAGAAGCTTTCTTT. Amino acids: CASSPGHTEAFF.

V is TRBV3-1 (or the pseudogene TRBV3-2) and J is TRBJ2-7; perhaps TRBD1 as D (5 bases). The V gene lost 2 bases and the J gene lost 10 bases, with 15 bases spanning the gap. Germline V gene data show CDR1 as LGHDT and CDR2 as YNNKEL (reference sequence). The CDR3 totals 13 residues. Here the CDR3 reads CASSQNTLGEQYF. In DNA form, the CDR3 reads TGTGCCAGCAGCCAAAATACCTTAGGGGAACAGTACTTC.

V and J are TRBV27 and TRBJ2-1; tentative D call: TRBD2 (6 bases). The CDR3 extends over 15 amino acids. The germline V gene encodes CDR1 MNHEY and CDR2 SMNVEV (reference sequence). Trimming left V 7 bases short and J 3 bases short, with 16 bases between. CDR3 in DNA: TGTGCCAGCATAAAAGCGGGTTTCGGCTACAATGAGCAGTTCTTC. This codes for CASIKAGFGYNEQFF.

CDR3 protein: CAISTGTGGRGNGYTF. Here the CDR3 DNA reads TGTGCCATCAGTACCGGGACAGGGGGGAGAGGCAATGGCTACACCTTC. The chain employs TRBV10-3 and TRBJ1-2, with 11 bases matching TRBD1. The CDR3 consists of 16 residues. The germline V gene encodes CDR1 ENHRY and CDR2 SYGVKD. With V trimmed by 5 bases and J by 6 bases, 11 bases remained unmatched.

The DNA for the CDR3 is TGTGCCTGGGCGAGACAGCCGAACACTGAAGCTTTCTTT. Translating it yields CAWARQPNTEAFF. The J gene is TRBJ1-1, the V gene TRBV30; tentative D call: TRBD1 (5 bases). Trimming pared 5 bases from V and 1 base from J, leaving 11 bases between. The CDR3 loop spans 13 amino acids. Germline CDR1 reads GTSNPN; CDR2 reads SVGIG (reference sequence).

The chain carries TRBV7-2 and TRBJ2-7, with 11 bases aligning to TRBD2. V lost 3 bases, J lost 3 bases, and 1 base stayed unmatched. Per the germline V gene, CDR1 is SGHTA and CDR2 is FQGNSA. This CDR3 has 14 amino acids. This CDR3 reads CASSLTSGDYEQYF. CDR3 coding DNA: TGTGCCAGCAGCTTGACTAGCGGGGACTACGAGCAGTACTTC.